This TCR beta chain comes out of a study of blood T cell repertoires in COVID-19. The wider study: Collection of acute and convalescent COVID-19 samples took place in the United States, Italy and Spain.

This clone appeared once. TCRdb's table, derived via immunoSEQ multiplex PCR, lists solely in-frame clones and lacks some. The sample yields about 180,000 clones, roughly nine tenths seen once. This TCR derives from a woman aged 35 to 49 with acute COVID-19. The sequencing input was PBMCs or T cells enriched from blood (not recorded which).

Written as DNA, the CDR3 is TGCGCCAGCAGCCACACGACAGGTGTAAACTATGGCTACACCTTC. Protein: CASSHTTGVNYGYTF. The chain joins TRBV4-3 to TRBJ1-2, with TRBD1 as a possible D gene (6 bases). Trimming took off 3 bases at V and 2 bases at J, with 13 bases between the two ends. CDR3 length: 15 residues. Per germline, CDR1 LGHNA and CDR2 YSLEER.